The 21 T cell receptor beta chains listed next were all sequenced from one sample in a study of cytomegalovirus exposure and HLA in healthy donors. Researchers ran the PCR with 60 Vbeta and 13 Jbeta primers. Profiling relied on immunoSEQ multiplex PCR, and the TCRdb table lists in-frame clones only, not all of them. The repertoire holds about 250,000 clones, with about 88% as singletons. The sequenced sample consisted of PBMCs. Receptors originate from a girl aged 2 to 9 in good health and CMV-seronegative.

The chain has TRBV6-5 and TRBJ1-2; D gene uncertain. Germline V gives CDR1 MNHEY, CDR2 SVGAGI. This CDR3 region has 11 residues. V was cut by 5 bases and J by 13 bases, with 14 bases left in between. This CDR3 reads CASSRRSDFTF. The CDR3 coding sequence is TGTGCCAGCAGTAGACGGAGTGATTTCACCTTC.

This rearrangement joins TRBV5-1 to TRBJ2-3; 10 positions agree with TRBD2. The CDR3 is 16 residues long. V dropped 7 bases and J dropped 1; count of bases not matched to a gene: 9. In germline, CDR1 is SGHRS, CDR2 YFSETQ. CDR3 amino acids: CASRSLAGGGTDTQYF. The CDR3 DNA follows: TGCGCCAGCCGATCATTAGCGGGGGGAGGCACAGATACGCAGTATTTT.

This rearrangement joins TRBV7-9 to TRBJ2-3; 10 nucleotides line up with TRBD1. The CDR3 totals 15 residues. The ends lost 6 bases at V and 2 bases at J; junction bases unmatched: 5. Germline V gene data show CDR1 as SEHNR and CDR2 as FQNEAQ (reference sequence). In DNA form, the CDR3 reads TGTGCCAGCAGACCGGACAGGGGGGTCACAGATACGCAGTATTTT. Translation gives CASRPDRGVTDTQYF.

With regard to this clone: This CDR3 is also generated by other DNA sequences in the sample. V is TRBV7-9 and J is TRBJ2-7; D ambiguous. The CDR3 contains 12 residues. Germline V gene lookup returns CDR1 SEHNR and CDR2 FQNEAQ (reference sequence). V was shortened by 5 bases and J by 2 bases, with 7 bases between the two germline ends. For the CDR3, the DNA is TGTGCCAGCAGCCTCTCGGCCTACGAGCAGTACTTC. This codes for CASSLSAYEQYF.

This clone was recorded once. The chain uses TRBV6-5 and TRBJ1-2; 7 nucleotides agree with TRBD1. This CDR3 contains 15 residues. The germline CDR1 and CDR2 sequences are MNHEY and SVGAGI. The J segment lost 7 bases and the V segment lost 6 bases, leaving 14 bases of the junction unmatched. The CDR3 is CASSPPLGQDAGYTF. In DNA form, the CDR3 reads TGTGCCAGCAGCCCTCCCCTAGGACAGGATGCTGGCTACACCTTC.

V usage is TRBV27 and J usage is TRBJ2-2; D call uncertain. The CDR3 has 13 residues. Trimming left V 6 bases short and J 2 bases short, with 7 bases between. Germline values: CDR1 MNHEY, CDR2 SMNVEV (reference sequence). CDR3 in amino acids: CASRGQNTGELFF. The CDR3, as DNA: TGTGCCAGCAGGGGCCAAAACACCGGGGAGCTGTTTTTT.

Written as DNA, the CDR3 is TGTGCCAGCAAATACAGGGGCTCCTACGAGCAGTACTTC. Its protein product is CASKYRGSYEQYF. V and J are TRBV2 and TRBJ2-7, with 7 bases that match TRBD1. This CDR3 region has 13 residues. The junction had 3 bases not matched to a gene; V was cut back by 7 bases and J by 0 bases. CDR1 and CDR2 from the germline V gene are SNHLY and FYNNEI.

The chain employs TRBV7-5 and TRBJ2-7; TRBD1 was called by the table and not checked on the DNA. TRBV7-5 is termed a pseudogene. The CDR3 is made up of 14 amino acids. CDR3 loop: CARSLGQGLYEQYF. DNA for the CDR3: TGTGCCAGAAGCTTGGGACAGGGCCTCTACGAGCAGTACTTC.

There are a few counts of this clone. The rearrangement joins TRBV18 to TRBJ1-1; possibly TRBD1 for D (6 bases). CDR1 and CDR2 (germline): KGHSH, LQKENI. Trimming shortened V by 2 bases and J by 5 bases, and 12 bases separated the two germline ends. The CDR3 has 14 residues. CDR3 loop: CASSPGQGYTEAFF. The CDR3 DNA follows: TGTGCCAGCTCACCAGGGCAGGGGTATACTGAAGCTTTCTTT.

This clone has just one count. V gene TRBV2 combines with J gene TRBJ2-7, with unresolved D. Trimming took off 7 bases at V and 1 base at J, with 11 bases between the two ends. Looked up from germline, CDR1 is SNHLY and CDR2 is FYNNEI. The CDR3 length is 13 residues. This chain's CDR3 is CASNGGASYEQYF. CDR3 nucleotide sequence: TGTGCCAGCAATGGTGGAGCATCCTACGAGCAGTACTTC.

This chain links TRBV7-9 with TRBJ2-1; a weak D match, TRBD2 (5 bases). The CDR3 is 14 amino acids. The V and J ends lost 1 base and 7 bases respectively, with 11 bases between them. The germline CDR1 and CDR2 sequences are SEHNR and FQNEAQ (reference sequence). This CDR3 reads CASSLETSLNEQFF. The CDR3 region has the DNA TGTGCCAGCAGCTTAGAAACTAGTTTAAATGAGCAGTTCTTC.

J is TRBJ1-5 and V is TRBV19; D gene unclear. This CDR3 contains 16 residues. Germline values: CDR1 LNHDA, CDR2 SQIVND (reference sequence). Between the trimmed V and J ends, which lost 1 base and 2 bases, there was a span of 12 bases. CDR3 sequence reads: CASSIGIVAGNQPQHF. The CDR3 DNA is TGTGCCAGTAGTATAGGAATAGTAGCGGGCAATCAGCCCCAGCATTTT.

The gene calls are TRBV12-5 and TRBJ1-5; D gene unclear. The CDR3 runs to 16 residues. Germline V gene lookup returns CDR1 LGHNT and CDR2 FRNRAP. V lost 6 bases to trimming and J lost 0 bases, with 15 bases between them. The CDR3 protein is CASGPHSPTSNQPQHF. The DNA for the CDR3 is TGTGCTAGTGGCCCGCATAGCCCGACTAGCAATCAGCCCCAGCATTTT.

The rearrangement joins TRBV11-1 to TRBJ1-6; tentatively, D is TRBD1 (5 bases). V was clipped by 6 bases and J by 8 bases, with 11 bases between them. The CDR3 runs to 13 residues. Germline V gene lookup returns CDR1 SGHAT and CDR2 FQDESV (reference sequence). CDR3 sequence (DNA): TGTGCCAGCAGAGGTACGGGGGATTCACCCCTCCACTTT. This codes for CASRGTGDSPLHF.

This clone was observed once. The chain couples TRBV4-1 to TRBJ1-6; TRBD1 matches 9 bases. The junction had 15 bases not matched to a gene; V was cut back by 1 base and J by 5 bases. CDR1 and CDR2 (germline): MGHRA, YSYEKL. The CDR3 covers 20 residues. CDR3 nucleotides: TGCGCCAGCAGCCAAGTCCCAGGGGGACAGGGAGGGACGAATAATTCACCCCTCCACTTT. It specifies CASSQVPGGQGGTNNSPLHF.

J is TRBJ1-2 and V is TRBV19; TRBD1 might be the D (6 bases). V lost 7 bases to trimming and J lost 6 bases, with 24 bases between them. The CDR3 spans 16 residues. Germline V gene lookup returns CDR1 LNHDA and CDR2 SQIVND (reference sequence). This CDR3 reads CASTANERTVTNGYTF. In DNA, the CDR3 is TGTGCCAGTACCGCGAACGAAAGGACAGTTACCAATGGCTACACCTTC.

This chain joins TRBV7-9 and TRBJ1-6, with 7 nucleotides matching TRBD1. The CDR3 extends over 14 amino acids. The ends lost 5 bases at V and 6 bases at J; junction bases unmatched: 4. The V gene's germline CDR1 is SEHNR and CDR2 FQNEAQ (reference sequence). The CDR3 coding sequence is TGTGCCAGCAGCCTCCGACAGGGTAATTCACCCCTCCACTTT. Protein product: CASSLRQGNSPLHF.

This chain uses TRBV2 with TRBJ2-1; 7 bases match TRBD1. CDR3 length: 12 amino acids. Germline assignment: CDR1 SNHLY and CDR2 FYNNEI. After removal of 8 bases from V and 11 bases from J, the junction contained 9 bases not matched to a gene. CDR3 amino acids: CASWGQPMKQFF. The CDR3, as DNA: TGTGCCAGCTGGGGACAGCCAATGAAGCAGTTCTTC.

The chain links TRBV6-1 to TRBJ2-7; 7 nucleotides align to TRBD2. V lost 6 bases, J lost 4 bases, and 12 bases stayed unmatched. CDR1 is MNHNS, CDR2 SASEGT, per germline. This CDR3 is 15 amino acids long. The CDR3 sequence: CASSLVGTIRYEQYF. Here the CDR3 DNA reads TGTGCCAGCAGCCTCGTCGGGACTATTAGGTACGAGCAGTACTTC.

The chain uses TRBV6-5 and TRBJ2-1; 10 nucleotides match TRBD2. The V and J ends lost 7 bases and 1 base, in that order; junction bases with no gene match: 4. Germline V lookup: CDR1 MNHEY, CDR2 SVGAGI. The CDR3 has 15 residues. CDR3 sequence: CASTYSGGSYNEQFF. The CDR3 nucleotides are TGTGCCAGCACCTATAGCGGGGGGTCCTACAATGAGCAGTTCTTC.

The chain employs TRBV6-1 and TRBJ1-5, with D possibly TRBD1 on 6 matching bases. Germline V CDR1 and CDR2: MNHNS, SASEGT. The CDR3 loop spans 20 amino acids. Trimming removed 4 bases from V and 0 bases from J, with 25 bases in between. The CDR3 DNA is TGTGCCAGCAGTGGAGAATTTAGGCAGGGGAAGGGATATAGCAATCAGCCCCAGCATTTT. Translating gives CASSGEFRQGKGYSNQPQHF.